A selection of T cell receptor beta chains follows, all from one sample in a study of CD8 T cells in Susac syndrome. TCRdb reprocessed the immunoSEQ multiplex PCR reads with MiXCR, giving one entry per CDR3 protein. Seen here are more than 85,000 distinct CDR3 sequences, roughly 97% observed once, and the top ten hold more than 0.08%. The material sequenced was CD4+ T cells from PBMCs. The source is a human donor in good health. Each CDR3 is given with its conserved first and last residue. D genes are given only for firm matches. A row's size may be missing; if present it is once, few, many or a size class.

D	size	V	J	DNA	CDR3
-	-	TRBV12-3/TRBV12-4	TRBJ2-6	TGTGCCAGCAGGGGATTCTCTGGGGCCAACGTCCTGACTTTC	CASRGFSGANVLTF
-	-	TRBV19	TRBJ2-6	TGTGCCAGTAGCCCTGTCTCCTCCCGGGCCAACGTCCTGACTTTC	CASSPVSSRANVLTF
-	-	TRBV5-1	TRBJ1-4	TGCGCCAGCAGCTTGGGGCCGGGGGATGGGGAAAAACTGTTTTTT	CASSLGPGDGEKLFF
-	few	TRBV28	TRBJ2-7	TGTGCCAGCAGTCCGGGACTCCCCTACGAGCAGTACTTC	CASSPGLPYEQYF
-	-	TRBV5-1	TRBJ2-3	TGCGCCAGCAGCTTGGAAGGGGGGCCAGATACGCAGTATTTT	CASSLEGGPDTQYF
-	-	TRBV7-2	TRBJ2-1	TGTGCCAGCAGCCAGACTATCAGGTCCTACAATGAGCAGTTCTTC	CASSQTIRSYNEQFF
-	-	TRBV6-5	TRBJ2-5	TGTGCCAGCAGTTACTCGATCCCGCCCAGTGAGGGGGAGACCCAGTACTTC	CASSYSIPPSEGETQYF
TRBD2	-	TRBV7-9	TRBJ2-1	TGTGCCAGCGGCCGCCTAACTGGGAGGGCCTCCTACAATGAGCAGTTCTTC	CASGRLTGRASYNEQFF
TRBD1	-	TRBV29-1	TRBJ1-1	TGCAGCGTTGAAGTAGGGGGCGGGGGCACTGAAGCTTTCTTT	CSVEVGGGGTEAFF
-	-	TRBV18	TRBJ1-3	TGTGCCAGCTCACCAATAGCAGGGGACGGAAACACCATATATTTT	CASSPIAGDGNTIYF